Listed here are 20 T cell receptor beta chains from one sample, sequenced in a study of T cells in narcolepsy. Method: immunoSEQ multiplex PCR; TCRdb's copy keeps in-frame clones and lacks some. The sample consists of tens of thousands of clones, approximately 88% of them appearing once. Sequencing input: CD45RA- memory CD4+ T cells from PBMCs. The receptors derive from a human donor with narcolepsy.

The gene calls are TRBV9 and TRBJ1-3; 7 bases are a match to TRBD1. The CDR3 contains 14 residues. CDR1 is SGDLS, CDR2 YYNGEE, per germline. The junction had 2 bases not matched to a gene; V was cut back by 4 bases and J by 1 base. The CDR3 nucleotides are TGTGCCAGCAGCCCACAGGGGTCTGGAAACACCATATATTTT. It encodes CASSPQGSGNTIYF.

The CDR3 region has the DNA TGTGCCAGCAGCCCGGGGCAGGCTAGGGCTGAAGCTTTCTTT. This codes for CASSPGQARAEAFF. V gene TRBV7-8 combines with J gene TRBJ1-1, with TRBD1 as a possible D gene (5 bases). This CDR3 has 14 amino acids. The V gene lost 5 bases and the J gene lost 6 bases, with 16 bases spanning the gap. CDR1 and CDR2 (germline): SGHVS, FQNEAQ.

The chain is built from TRBV6-5 and TRBJ2-3; the D is unclear. The germline V and J ends were trimmed by 7 bases and 3 bases, with 11 bases remaining between them. The germline V gene encodes CDR1 MNHEY and CDR2 SVGAGI. The length of the CDR3 is 13 residues. The CDR3 region is CASKATATDTQYF. The CDR3 DNA is TGTGCCAGCAAGGCGACGGCTACAGATACGCAGTATTTT.

The gene calls are TRBV6-5 and TRBJ2-7; D is possibly TRBD2 (6 bases). This CDR3 is built from 12 residues. Germline CDR1 is MNHEY and CDR2 is SVGAGI. Trimming took 6 bases from V and 6 from J, leaving 12 bases between them. CDR3 sequence: CASSVQGLEQYF. The CDR3 nucleotides read TGTGCCAGCAGCGTGCAGGGACTCGAGCAGTACTTC.

This chain connects TRBV10-2 to TRBJ2-1, with TRBD2 matching 8 bases. The germline V gene encodes CDR1 WSHSY and CDR2 SAAADI. Trimming removed 5 bases from V and 0 bases from J; junction bases left unmatched: 0. CDR3 length equals 14 residues. The CDR3 sequence: CASSSGSSYNEQFF. CDR3 nucleotides: TGCGCCAGCAGTAGCGGGAGCTCCTACAATGAGCAGTTCTTC.

The chain recombines TRBV28 with TRBJ1-3; the D is unclear. Germline V lookup: CDR1 MDHEN, CDR2 SYDVKM. Trimming stripped 7 bases from V and 0 bases from J, with 19 bases between. CDR3 length: 17 residues. The CDR3 DNA reads as TGTGCCAGCACCACAAGTAGGGCGGGCTTCTCTGGAAACACCATATATTTT. It encodes CASTTSRAGFSGNTIYF.

The sample holds one count of this clone. In DNA form, the CDR3 reads TGTGCCAGCAGCGTAGGAGTTAGCCCCACAGATACGCAGTATTTT. As protein: CASSVGVSPTDTQYF. The chain joins TRBV9 to TRBJ2-3; D not resolved. Germline V lookup: CDR1 SGDLS, CDR2 YYNGEE. The CDR3 totals 15 residues. Between the trimmed V and J ends, which lost 0 bases and 2 bases, there was a span of 10 bases. Full variable domain (outside the CDR3, taken from reference TRBV9 and TRBJ2-3): DSGVTQTPKHLITATGQRVTLRCSPRSGDLSVYWYQQSLDQGLQFLIQYYNGEERAKGNILERFSAQQFPDLHSELNLSSLELGDSALYFCASSVGVSPTDTQYFGPGTRLTVL.

The chain recombines TRBV7-9 with TRBJ2-5, with 10 bases that match TRBD1. Germline V gene data show CDR1 as SEHNR and CDR2 as FQNEAQ (reference sequence). The CDR3 consists of 12 residues. With V trimmed by 5 bases and J by 7 bases, 1 base remained unmatched. The CDR3: CASSGQGGTQYF. CDR3 DNA sequence: TGTGCCAGCAGCGGACAGGGGGGGACCCAGTACTTC.

This chain joins TRBV5-8 and TRBJ1-2; 10 bases line up with TRBD1. Germline V gene sequence: CDR1 SGHTS, CDR2 YDEGEE. This CDR3 spans 14 amino acids. Trimming removed 5 bases from V and 7 bases from J; junction bases left unmatched: 8. This chain's CDR3 is CASRTETGGGGYTF. CDR3 sequence (DNA): TGTGCCAGCAGGACGGAGACAGGGGGCGGTGGCTACACCTTC.

The CDR3 loop is CASSIDRGTGYSNQPQHF. Written as DNA, the CDR3 is TGTGCCAGTAGTATAGACAGGGGGACAGGTTATAGCAATCAGCCCCAGCATTTT. V usage is TRBV19 and J usage is TRBJ1-5; 8 bases map to TRBD1. J was trimmed by 0 bases and V by 0 bases; bases with no gene match: 7. Germline CDR1 and CDR2: LNHDA and SQIVND (reference sequence). The CDR3 has 18 amino acids.

The chain combines TRBV7-3 with TRBJ2-2, with a tentative D call TRBD1 (6 bases). The V and J ends lost 6 bases and 5 bases respectively, with 7 bases between them. CDR1 is SGHTA and CDR2 is FQGTGA in the germline V gene. The CDR3 is 12 residues long. The CDR3 protein is CASSQGTGELFF. CDR3 nucleotide sequence: TGTGCCAGCAGTCAGGGGACCGGGGAGCTGTTTTTT.

The chain has TRBV21-1 and TRBJ1-1. TRBV21-1 has pseudogene status. The CDR3 extends over 12 amino acids. CDR3 nucleotides: TGTGCCAGTCCGGGGGCGAACACTGAAGCTTTCTTT. Translating gives CASPGANTEAFF.

The chain links TRBV9 to TRBJ2-2; TRBD1 matches at 9 bases. This CDR3 has 15 residues. CDR1 is SGDLS and CDR2 is YYNGEE in the germline V gene. With V trimmed by 3 bases and J by 5 bases, 5 bases remained unmatched. The CDR3 DNA follows: TGTGCCAGCAGCGCACAGGGGGCGCGAACCGGGGAGCTGTTTTTT. Its translation: CASSAQGARTGELFF.

The chain has TRBV30 and TRBJ2-3, with D hard to call. This CDR3 comprises 12 residues. CDR1 and CDR2 from the germline V gene are GTSNPN and SVGIG (reference sequence). The germline V and J ends were trimmed by 0 bases and 2 bases, with 3 bases remaining between them. The CDR3 DNA follows: TGTGCCTGGAGTGTGACCACAGATACGCAGTATTTT. This encodes CAWSVTTDTQYF.

The chain carries TRBV18 and TRBJ2-2; D remains unclear. The ends were cut back, 5 bases at V and 4 bases at J, with 8 bases in the middle. The CDR3 runs to 13 residues. CDR1 KGHSH and CDR2 LQKENI come from the germline V gene. In DNA, the CDR3 is TGTGCCAGCTCAAACTCGGCCACCGGGGAGCTGTTTTTT. Its protein is CASSNSATGELFF. The full variable domain, rest sourced from reference TRBV18 and TRBJ2-2, is NAGVMQNPRHLVRRRGQEARLRCSPMKGHSHVYWYRQLPEEGLKFMVYLQKENIIDESGMPKERFSAEFPKEGPSILRIQQVVRGDSAAYFCASSNSATGELFFGEGSRLTVL.

This chain uses TRBV10-1 with TRBJ1-2; 10 positions match TRBD1. The germline V gene encodes CDR1 WNHNN and CDR2 SYGVQD (reference sequence). There are 12 residues in the CDR3. V was pared by 10 bases and J by 5 bases, with 4 bases of the junction left unmatched. In DNA, the CDR3 is TGCGCCATCGCGGGACAGGGGTATGGCTACACCTTC. Encoded protein: CAIAGQGYGYTF.

This clone was detected a few times. The chain recombines TRBV25-1 with TRBJ2-1, with 8 nucleotides matching TRBD2. This CDR3 has 15 residues. V was clipped by 8 bases and J by 0 bases; unmatched bases: 6. Germline CDR1 is MGHDK and CDR2 is SYGVNS. The CDR3 DNA is TGTGCCAGCGAAGCGGGGGAGAGCTCCTACAATGAGCAGTTCTTC. It is translated as CASEAGESSYNEQFF.

The rearrangement links TRBV5-1 to TRBJ2-2; no clear D. V lost 2 bases, J lost 0 bases, and 8 bases lay in between. Germline values: CDR1 SGHRS, CDR2 YFSETQ. This CDR3 region has 15 residues. The CDR3 region has the DNA TGCGCCAGCAGCTTAGCCAGCGCGAACACCGGGGAGCTGTTTTTT. It is translated as CASSLASANTGELFF.

The chain carries TRBV5-1 and TRBJ2-1; TRBD2 matches 8 bases. Germline V gives CDR1 SGHRS, CDR2 YFSETQ. The V and J ends lost 5 bases and 6 bases, in that order; junction bases with no gene match: 10. The CDR3 runs 15 residues. Here the CDR3 reads CASRSAGARFNEQFF. The CDR3 DNA is TGCGCCAGCAGGTCAGCGGGGGCTCGGTTCAATGAGCAGTTCTTC.

This chain uses TRBV7-2 with TRBJ1-1; no reliable D call. V was clipped by 1 base and J by 10 bases, with 13 bases between them. The germline gives CDR1 SGHTA, CDR2 FQGNSA. The CDR3 runs to 13 residues. Here the CDR3 DNA reads TGTGCCAGCAGCTTAGTGGGCGCGGCGAGAGCTTTCTTT. This codes for CASSLVGAARAFF.